The rows below give T cell receptor beta chains drawn from one sample of a study of blood T cell repertoires in COVID-19. Only in-frame clones appear in the TCRdb table, and some are missing; sequencing was by immunoSEQ multiplex PCR. Among tens of thousands of clones listed, over 70% were seen once. Sequencing was carried out using peripheral blood. The receptor set was obtained from a man aged 50-59 years with active COVID-19. Each CDR3 is given with its conserved first and last residue. A D gene is named only where the DNA matches it firmly. Clone sizes are given selectively: once, few, many, or a class where the clone is expanded.

CDR3 protein: CASREGAGDGELFF
CDR3 DNA: TGTGCCTCCCGCGAGGGGGCCGGGGACGGGGAGCTGTTTTTT
D gene: TRBD1
V gene: TRBV10-3
clone size: .
J gene: TRBJ2-2

CDR3 protein: CASSIGTGDAYEQYF
CDR3 DNA: TGTGCCAGTAGTATAGGAACAGGGGATGCCTACGAGCAGTACTTC
D gene: TRBD1
V gene: TRBV19
clone size: .
J gene: TRBJ2-7

CDR3 protein: CASSFLGDEQYF
CDR3 DNA: TGTGCCAGCAGTTTTTTAGGGGACGAGCAGTACTTC
D gene: .
V gene: TRBV27
clone size: .
J gene: TRBJ2-7

CDR3 protein: CASSLPRGRGGNTEAFF
CDR3 DNA: TGTGCCAGCAGCTTGCCCAGGGGGCGCGGTGGGAACACTGAAGCTTTCTTT
D gene: TRBD1
V gene: TRBV5-4
clone size: .
J gene: TRBJ1-1

CDR3 protein: CASSRRGVLSNQPQHF
CDR3 DNA: TGTGCCAGCAGCCGGCGGGGGGTGCTAAGCAATCAGCCCCAGCATTTT
D gene: .
V gene: TRBV5-6
clone size: few
J gene: TRBJ1-5

CDR3 protein: CASSLGLAEQYF
CDR3 DNA: TGCGCCAGCAGCTTGGGGCTAGCAGAACAGTACTTC
D gene: .
V gene: TRBV5-1
clone size: .
J gene: TRBJ2-7

CDR3 protein: CASSYGGDLGAFF
CDR3 DNA: TGTGCCAGCAGTTACGGAGGGGATCTGGGAGCTTTCTTT
D gene: .
V gene: TRBV6-5
clone size: .
J gene: TRBJ1-1

CDR3 protein: CASSFRDYQSFGELFF
CDR3 DNA: TGTGCCAGCAGCTTTAGGGACTACCAATCTTTCGGGGAGCTGTTTTTT
D gene: TRBD2
V gene: TRBV5-6
clone size: .
J gene: TRBJ2-2

CDR3 protein: CASSQDYPGGSNTIYF
CDR3 DNA: TGTGCCAGCAGCCAGGACTACCCAGGGGGGTCCAACACCATATATTTT
D gene: TRBD1
V gene: TRBV3-1/TRBV3-2
clone size: few
J gene: TRBJ1-3

CDR3 protein: CASSLDGQGGNQPQHF
CDR3 DNA: TGCGCCAGCAGCTTGGATGGGCAGGGCGGCAATCAGCCCCAGCATTTT
D gene: .
V gene: TRBV5-1
clone size: .
J gene: TRBJ1-5

CDR3 protein: CASSSDRGTEAFF
CDR3 DNA: TGCGCCAGCAGCTCGGACAGGGGGACTGAAGCTTTCTTT
D gene: TRBD1
V gene: TRBV5-1
clone size: .
J gene: TRBJ1-1

CDR3 protein: CASSQASGYTGELFF
CDR3 DNA: TGCGCCAGCAGCCAAGCGAGCGGATACACCGGGGAGCTGTTTTTT
D gene: .
V gene: TRBV4-3
clone size: few
J gene: TRBJ2-2

CDR3 protein: CASSTRPFYYEQYF
CDR3 DNA: TGTGCCAGCAGCACCCGTCCCTTCTACTACGAGCAGTACTTC
D gene: .
V gene: TRBV7-2
clone size: .
J gene: TRBJ2-7

CDR3 protein: CASSLGTGAFNQPQHF
CDR3 DNA: TGTGCCAGCAGCTTAGGGACAGGGGCCTTTAATCAGCCCCAGCATTTT
D gene: TRBD1
V gene: TRBV7-2
clone size: .
J gene: TRBJ1-5

CDR3 protein: CASSLIYSNQPQHF
CDR3 DNA: TGTGCCAGCAGCTTGATATATAGCAATCAGCCCCAGCATTTT
D gene: .
V gene: TRBV5-6
clone size: .
J gene: TRBJ1-5

CDR3 protein: CASSGGLLLSANVLTF
CDR3 DNA: TGTGCCAGCTCCGGCGGGCTTCTGCTCTCGGCCAACGTCCTGACTTTC
D gene: .
V gene: TRBV19
clone size: .
J gene: TRBJ2-6

CDR3 protein: CASSQYRGPTYEQYF
CDR3 DNA: TGCGCCAGCAGCCAATACAGGGGGCCTACCTACGAGCAGTACTTC
D gene: TRBD1
V gene: TRBV4-3
clone size: once
J gene: TRBJ2-7

CDR3 protein: CASSARDSGANVLTF
CDR3 DNA: TGTGCCAGCAGCGCCAGGGACTCTGGGGCCAACGTCCTGACTTTC
D gene: .
V gene: TRBV7-2
clone size: .
J gene: TRBJ2-6

CDR3 protein: CASRASNTGELFF
CDR3 DNA: TGTGCCAGCAGGGCCTCGAACACCGGGGAGCTGTTTTTT
D gene: .
V gene: TRBV6-5
clone size: .
J gene: TRBJ2-2

CDR3 protein: CASSPRGGALNYGYTF
CDR3 DNA: TGTGCCAGCAGCCCCAGAGGGGGCGCGCTGAACTATGGCTACACCTTC
D gene: TRBD1
V gene: TRBV7-3
clone size: .
J gene: TRBJ1-2

CDR3 protein: CASSLWLAGGSRDTQYF
CDR3 DNA: TGTGCCAGCAGTTTATGGTTGGCGGGGGGATCGAGAGATACGCAGTATTTT
D gene: TRBD2
V gene: TRBV27
clone size: .
J gene: TRBJ2-3

CDR3 protein: CATSRGVYSGANVLTF
CDR3 DNA: TGTGCCACCTCCAGGGGGGTTTACTCTGGGGCCAACGTCCTGACTTTC
D gene: .
V gene: TRBV24-1
clone size: .
J gene: TRBJ2-6

CDR3 protein: CASTPPDSFLGGGELFF
CDR3 DNA: TGTGCCAGCACCCCACCGGACAGCTTCTTGGGTGGCGGGGAGCTGTTTTTT
D gene: .
V gene: TRBV28
clone size: .
J gene: TRBJ2-2

CDR3 protein: CATSRDPLEGHEQYF
CDR3 DNA: TGTGCCACCAGCAGAGATCCCTTGGAGGGACACGAGCAGTACTTC
D gene: .
V gene: TRBV15
clone size: .
J gene: TRBJ2-7